The clone carrying this T cell receptor (beta chain) was seen ten or more times. What it binds is not known. Amplification of TCR beta CDR3 regions used RNA as the template. HTBI primers were used for first-round RT-PCR of the TCR CDR3. TCRdb reprocessed the multiplex PCR reads via MiXCR and lists one record per CDR3 protein. The top ten hold 5.8% of the sample, which has nearly 600,000 distinct CDR3 sequences, around 14% seen once. There are 18 residues in the CDR3. Looked up from germline, CDR1 is PRHDT and CDR2 is FYEKMQ (reference sequence). V gave up 5 bases and J gave up 1 base, with 24 bases separating them. The source of the sample is a study of T cells in Graves' hyperthyroidism and ophthalmopathy. Study context: Any treatment followed the collection of peripheral blood at initial diagnosis. Overall study findings and caveats: By a 13 V-J model, ophthalmopathy was set apart from stable hyperthyroidism.

The TCR comes from a woman aged 30 to 39 with Graves' hyperthyroidism that later progressed to Graves' ophthalmopathy. The specimen was blood. This rearrangement joins TRBV13 to TRBJ2-7; unclear D gene. The DNA for the CDR3 is TGTGCCAGCAGCCACCGACAATCCCGCCTCCTATCATCCTACGAGCAGTACTTC. Translating gives CASSHRQSRLLSSYEQYF.